Here is one T cell receptor beta chain with its context. What it binds is not known. Via MiXCR, TCRdb re-called the 5' RACE reads, giving one row per CDR3 protein. The table has around 440,000 distinct CDR3 sequences, under 20% seen once. This CDR3 comprises 15 residues. V trimming: 5 bases; J trimming: 4 bases; junction bases outside the gene matches: 10. Germline values: CDR1 SGHAT, CDR2 FQDESV (reference sequence). The data originate from a study of CD8 T cells in ankylosing spondylitis. Regarding the study as a whole: Disease-associated clones were reportedly significantly overrepresented in matched ankylosing spondylitis synovial fluid. Ankylosing spondylitis blood seemed to carry a telltale TCR beta motif made of under ten highly homologous variants. Reactive arthritis synovial fluid and blood were previously reported to contain some motif variants.

The V call is TRBV11-1, the J call TRBJ1-1; 7 bases are shared with TRBD1. This sequence originates from a male donor with ankylosing spondylitis. The sample consisted of blood, either unsorted or a sorted T cell fraction (not recorded which). The CDR3 is CASSIEGAYSTEAFF. The CDR3 DNA follows: TGTGCCAGCAGCATTGAGGGGGCGTATAGCACTGAAGCTTTCTTT.